A single sample gave rise to the 6 T cell receptor beta chains below, sequenced in a study of cytotoxic CD8 clonotypes in ibrutinib-treated CLL. The repertoire was sequenced with immunoSEQ multiplex PCR; TCRdb's copy has only in-frame clones and lacks some. The sample records approximately 300,000 clones, around four fifths being singletons. Sequences were derived from PBMCs, sampled before ibrutinib treatment. Source of these receptors: a human donor with chronic lymphocytic leukemia.

The genes are TRBV7-9 and TRBJ2-7; D ambiguous. V dropped 3 bases and J dropped 6 bases, with 9 bases sitting between them. The CDR3 sequence is 12 residues long. CDR1 is SEHNR, CDR2 FQNEAQ, per germline (reference sequence). The CDR3 protein is CASSFPHGEQYF. For the CDR3, the DNA is TGTGCCAGCAGCTTTCCCCACGGCGAGCAGTACTTC.

This chain joins TRBV6-5 and TRBJ1-1; D may be TRBD1 (6 bases). Per germline, CDR1 MNHEY and CDR2 SVGAGI. This CDR3 comprises 13 residues. Trimming pared 6 bases from V and 6 bases from J, leaving 14 bases between. Here the CDR3 DNA reads TGTGCCAGCAGACGGGGGCAGGGCTCTGAAGCTTTCTTT. Its protein is CASRRGQGSEAFF.

This chain uses TRBV11-2 with TRBJ2-7; 10 bases align to TRBD2. Germline V gives CDR1 SGHAT, CDR2 FQNNGV. This CDR3 is built from 17 residues. V was pared by 1 base and J by 0 bases, with 6 bases of the junction left unmatched. DNA of the CDR3: TGTGCCAGCAGCTTAGTCTTAGCGGGAGGTAGCTCCTACGAGCAGTACTTC. Translation gives CASSLVLAGGSSYEQYF.

The chain is built from TRBV19 and TRBJ2-7; TRBD2 agrees at 9 bases. CDR3 length: 16 amino acids. Germline values: CDR1 LNHDA, CDR2 SQIVND (reference sequence). V lost 5 bases to trimming and J lost 3 bases; unmatched junction nucleotides: 11. CDR3 protein: CASSRSGTSPFYEQYF. The CDR3 DNA is TGTGCCAGTAGTCGGTCGGGGACTAGCCCTTTCTACGAGCAGTACTTC.

The chain recombines TRBV4-1 with TRBJ2-3; D is unclear. This CDR3 comprises 15 residues. V was trimmed by 0 bases and J by 4 bases, leaving 11 bases between them. Germline V gene sequence: CDR1 MGHRA, CDR2 YSYEKL. CDR3 nucleotide sequence: TGCGCCAGCAGCCAAGATCCCCTAGGCGCAGATACGCAGTATTTT. Translated, it gives CASSQDPLGADTQYF.

This clone has only a few counts. The J gene is TRBJ1-2, the V gene TRBV30, with 10 bases identical to TRBD1. In germline, CDR1 is GTSNPN, CDR2 SVGIG (reference sequence). The CDR3 is 12 amino acids. With V trimmed by 6 bases and J by 8 bases, 6 bases remained unmatched. The CDR3 spells CACLGQGLGYTF. CDR3 DNA sequence: TGTGCCTGCCTGGGACAGGGGCTAGGCTACACCTTC.